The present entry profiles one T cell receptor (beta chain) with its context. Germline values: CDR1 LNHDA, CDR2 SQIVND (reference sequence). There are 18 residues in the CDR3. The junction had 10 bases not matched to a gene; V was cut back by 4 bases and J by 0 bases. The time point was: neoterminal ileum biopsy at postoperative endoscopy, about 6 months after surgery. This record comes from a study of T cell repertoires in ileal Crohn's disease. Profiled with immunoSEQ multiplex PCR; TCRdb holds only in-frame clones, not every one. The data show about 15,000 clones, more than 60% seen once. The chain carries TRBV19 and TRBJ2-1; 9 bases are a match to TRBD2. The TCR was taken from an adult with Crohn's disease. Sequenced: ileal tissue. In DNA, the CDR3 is TGTGCCAGTAGTACGCCCAGCGGGGGGCGTAGCTCCTACAATGAGCAGTTCTTC. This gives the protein CASSTPSGGRSSYNEQFF.